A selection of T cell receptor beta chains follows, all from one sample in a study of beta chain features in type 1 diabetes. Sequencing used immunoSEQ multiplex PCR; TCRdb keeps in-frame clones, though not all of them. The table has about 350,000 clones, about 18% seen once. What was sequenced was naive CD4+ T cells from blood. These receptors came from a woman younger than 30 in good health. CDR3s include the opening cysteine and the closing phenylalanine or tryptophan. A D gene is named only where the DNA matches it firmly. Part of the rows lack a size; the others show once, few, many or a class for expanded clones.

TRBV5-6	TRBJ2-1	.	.	CASSSTHSYNEQFF
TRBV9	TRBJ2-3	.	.	CASSVSGITDTQYF
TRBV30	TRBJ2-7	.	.	CAWNTRWSSSYEQYF
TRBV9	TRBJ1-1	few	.	CASSSEAGGTTEAFF
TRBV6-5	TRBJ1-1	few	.	CASSYGATMNTEAFF
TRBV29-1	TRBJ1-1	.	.	CSVEVQINTEAFF
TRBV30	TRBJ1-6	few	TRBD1	CAGQQGVASPLHF
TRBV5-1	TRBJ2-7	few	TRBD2	CASSLGSGRFEQYF
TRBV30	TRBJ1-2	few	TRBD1	CALNQGADGYTF
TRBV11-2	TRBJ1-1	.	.	CASSFAIQGTEAFF
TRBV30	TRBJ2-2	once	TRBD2	CAWAIREGRANTGELFF
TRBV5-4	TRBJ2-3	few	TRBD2	CASSLTSGGATDTQYF
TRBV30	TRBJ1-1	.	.	CAWSLQQWMNTEAFF
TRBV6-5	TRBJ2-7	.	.	CASSRLGREYEQYF
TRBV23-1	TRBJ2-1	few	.	CASSQSARSSYNEQFF
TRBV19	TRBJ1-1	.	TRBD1	CAVAGQGETEAFF
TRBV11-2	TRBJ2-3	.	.	CASSPKSGYTDTQYF
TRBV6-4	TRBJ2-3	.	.	CASSDGGAGTDTQYF